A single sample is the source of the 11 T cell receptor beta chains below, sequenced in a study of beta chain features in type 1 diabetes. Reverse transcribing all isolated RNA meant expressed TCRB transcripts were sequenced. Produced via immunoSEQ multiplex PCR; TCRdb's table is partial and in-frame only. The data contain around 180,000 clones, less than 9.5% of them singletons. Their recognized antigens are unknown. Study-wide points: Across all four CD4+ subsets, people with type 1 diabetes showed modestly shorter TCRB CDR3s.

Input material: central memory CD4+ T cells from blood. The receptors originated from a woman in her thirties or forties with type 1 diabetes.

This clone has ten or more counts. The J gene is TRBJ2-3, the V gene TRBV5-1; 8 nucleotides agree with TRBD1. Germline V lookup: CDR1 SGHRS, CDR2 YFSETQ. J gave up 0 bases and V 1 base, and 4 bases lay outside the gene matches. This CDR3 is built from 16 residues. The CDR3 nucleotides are TGCGCCAGCAGCTTGTCCGGACAGGGAAGCACAGATACGCAGTATTTT. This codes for CASSLSGQGSTDTQYF.

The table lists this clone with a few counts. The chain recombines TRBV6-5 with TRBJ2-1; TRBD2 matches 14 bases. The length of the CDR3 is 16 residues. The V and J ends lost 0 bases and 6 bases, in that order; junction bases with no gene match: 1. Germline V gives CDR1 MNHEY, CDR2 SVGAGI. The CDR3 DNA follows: TGTGCCAGCAGTTACTCGACTAGCGGGGGGGGCAATGAGCAGTTCTTC. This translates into CASSYSTSGGGNEQFF.

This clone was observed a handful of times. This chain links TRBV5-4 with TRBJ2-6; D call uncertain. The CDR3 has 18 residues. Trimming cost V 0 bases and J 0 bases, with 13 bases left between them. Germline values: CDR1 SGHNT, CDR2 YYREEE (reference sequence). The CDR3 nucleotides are TGTGCCAGCAGCTTGGGCAGGATTGAAATCTCTGGGGCCAACGTCCTGACTTTC. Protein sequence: CASSLGRIEISGANVLTF.

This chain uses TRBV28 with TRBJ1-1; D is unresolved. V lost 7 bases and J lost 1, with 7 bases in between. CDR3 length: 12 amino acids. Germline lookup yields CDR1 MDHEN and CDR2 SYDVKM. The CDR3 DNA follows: TGTGCCAGCACCGTACAGAACACTGAAGCTTTCTTT. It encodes CASTVQNTEAFF.

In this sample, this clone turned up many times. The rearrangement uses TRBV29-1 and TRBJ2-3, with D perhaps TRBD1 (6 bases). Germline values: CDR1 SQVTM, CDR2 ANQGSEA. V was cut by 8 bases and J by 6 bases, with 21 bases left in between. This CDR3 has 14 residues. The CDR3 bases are TGCAGCACCCGTTGGGGGCCCTTAGGGGATACGCAGTATTTT. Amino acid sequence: CSTRWGPLGDTQYF.

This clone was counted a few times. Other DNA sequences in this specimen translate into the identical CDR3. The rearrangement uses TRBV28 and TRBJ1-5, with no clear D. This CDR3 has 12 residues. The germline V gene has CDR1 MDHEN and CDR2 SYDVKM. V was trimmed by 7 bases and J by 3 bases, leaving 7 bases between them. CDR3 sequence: CASKASNQPQHF. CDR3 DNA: TGTGCCAGCAAAGCTTCCAATCAGCCCCAGCATTTT.

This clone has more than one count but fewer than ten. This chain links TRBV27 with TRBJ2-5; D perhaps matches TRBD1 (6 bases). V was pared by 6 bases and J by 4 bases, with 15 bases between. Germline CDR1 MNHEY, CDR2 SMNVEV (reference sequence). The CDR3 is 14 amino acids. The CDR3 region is CASSFYRDLETQYF. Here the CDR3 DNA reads TGTGCCAGCAGCTTTTACAGGGATTTAGAGACCCAGTACTTC.

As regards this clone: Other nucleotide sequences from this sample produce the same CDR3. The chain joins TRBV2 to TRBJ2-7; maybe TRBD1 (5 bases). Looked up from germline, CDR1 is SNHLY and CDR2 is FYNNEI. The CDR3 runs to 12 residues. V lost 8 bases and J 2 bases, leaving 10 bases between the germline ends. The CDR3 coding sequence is TGTGCCAGCCTCGACAGTCCCTACGAGCAGTACTTC. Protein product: CASLDSPYEQYF. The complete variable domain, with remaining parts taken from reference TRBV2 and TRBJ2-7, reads EPEVTQTPSHQVTQMGQEVILRCVPISNHLYFYWYRQILGQKVEFLVSFYNNEISEKSEIFDDQFSVERPDGSNFTLKIRSTKLEDSAMYFCASLDSPYEQYFGPGTRLTVT.

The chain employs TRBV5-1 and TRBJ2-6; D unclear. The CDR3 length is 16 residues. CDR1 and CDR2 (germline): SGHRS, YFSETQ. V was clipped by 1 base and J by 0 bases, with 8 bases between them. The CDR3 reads CASSLSLSSGANVLTF. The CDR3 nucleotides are TGCGCCAGCAGCTTGTCCCTGAGCTCTGGGGCCAACGTCCTGACTTTC. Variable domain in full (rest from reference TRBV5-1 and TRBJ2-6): KAGVTQTPRYLIKTRGQQVTLSCSPISGHRSVSWYQQTPGQGLQFLFEYFSETQRNKGNFPGRFSGRQFSNSRSEMNVSTLELGDSALYLCASSLSLSSGANVLTFGAGSRLTVL.

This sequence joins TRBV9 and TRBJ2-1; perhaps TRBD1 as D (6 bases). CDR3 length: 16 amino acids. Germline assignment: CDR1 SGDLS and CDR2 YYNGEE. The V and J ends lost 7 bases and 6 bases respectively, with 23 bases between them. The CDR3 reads CASALGEGEGFNEQFF. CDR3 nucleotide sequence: TGTGCCAGCGCCCTTGGAGAGGGGGAAGGCTTCAATGAGCAGTTCTTC. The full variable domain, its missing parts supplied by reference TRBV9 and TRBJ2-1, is DSGVTQTPKHLITATGQRVTLRCSPRSGDLSVYWYQQSLDQGLQFLIQYYNGEERAKGNILERFSAQQFPDLHSELNLSSLELGDSALYFCASALGEGEGFNEQFFGPGTRLTVL.

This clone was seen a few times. CDR3 sequence reads: CASSPDRNSNQPQHF. CDR3 DNA sequence: TGTGCCAGCAGCCCAGACAGGAATAGCAATCAGCCCCAGCATTTT. The chain employs TRBV7-2 and TRBJ1-5; D possibly corresponds to TRBD1 (6 bases). The germline gives CDR1 SGHTA, CDR2 FQGNSA. V was trimmed by 5 bases and J by 0 bases, leaving 11 bases between them. The CDR3 has 15 residues. Full variable domain (remainder filled in from reference TRBV7-2 and TRBJ1-5): GAGVSQSPSNKVTEKGKDVELRCDPISGHTALYWYRQSLGQGLEFLIYFQGNSAPDKSGLPSDRFSAERTGGSVSTLTIQRTQQEDSAVYLCASSPDRNSNQPQHFGDGTRLSIL.